Listed here is a single T cell receptor (beta chain). Sequencing of TCR beta, carried out with a high-throughput approach, was applied to CD8+ and CD4+ T cells from the blood. The data belong to a study of CD8 T cells in Susac syndrome. Background on the study: When blood was collected, patients with Susac syndrome were therapy-naive, were taking corticosteroids, or were receiving intravenous immunoglobulin alone.

RNA, at 0.5 to 1 ug, was reverse transcribed with random hexamers. Multiplex PCR with immunoSEQ amplified the TCR beta CDR3 across 54 Vbeta and 13 Jbeta. MiXCR was run by TCRdb on the immunoSEQ multiplex PCR reads, yielding one entry per CDR3 protein. Seen here are 170,000 or so distinct CDR3 sequences, under 95% observed once, and the top ten hold approximately 0.11%. Trimming left V 1 base short and J 0 bases short, with 8 bases between. The CDR3 consists of 14 residues. Germline V gene sequence: CDR1 DFQATT, CDR2 SNEGSKA (reference sequence). Sequencing input: CD4+ T cells from PBMCs. J is TRBJ2-3 and V is TRBV20-1; tentative D call: TRBD2 (6 bases). The TCR originated in a human donor with Susac syndrome. The CDR3 nucleotides read TGCAGTGCTAGAGTTGCGGGGAGCACAGATACGCAGTATTTT. As protein: CSARVAGSTDTQYF.